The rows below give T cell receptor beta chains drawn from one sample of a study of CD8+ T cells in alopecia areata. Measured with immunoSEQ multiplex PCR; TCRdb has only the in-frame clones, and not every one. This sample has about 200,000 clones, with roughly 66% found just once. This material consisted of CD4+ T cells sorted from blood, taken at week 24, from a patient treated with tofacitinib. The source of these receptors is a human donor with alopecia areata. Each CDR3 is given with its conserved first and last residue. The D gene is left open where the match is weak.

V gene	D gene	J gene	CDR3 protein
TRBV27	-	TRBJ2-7	CASSFAATYEQYF
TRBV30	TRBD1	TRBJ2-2	CAWNRGPGELFF
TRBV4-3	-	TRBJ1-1	CASSPQDVNTEAFF
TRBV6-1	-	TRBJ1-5	CASSRVLRQPQHF
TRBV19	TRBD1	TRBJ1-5	CASSIEPGGRQPQHF
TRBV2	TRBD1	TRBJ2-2	CASSESGGSGELFF
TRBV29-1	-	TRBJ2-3	CSVGGRVTDTQYF
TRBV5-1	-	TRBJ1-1	CASSLDPNTEAFF
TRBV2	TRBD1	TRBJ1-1	CASSGGQGTTEAFF
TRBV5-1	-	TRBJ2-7	CASSLGRNVRSSYEQYF
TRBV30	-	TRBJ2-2	CAWSTRPGNTGELFF
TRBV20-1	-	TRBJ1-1	CSARHTEAFF
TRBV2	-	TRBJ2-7	CASSGGTPSYEQYF
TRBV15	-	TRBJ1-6	CATSSAGYNSPLHF
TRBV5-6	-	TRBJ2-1	CASSHTQDNEQFF
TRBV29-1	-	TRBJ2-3	CSSEAGDTQYF
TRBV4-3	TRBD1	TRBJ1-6	CASSQDHRGSRNSPLHF
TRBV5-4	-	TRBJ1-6	CASSLAGTSNSPLHF
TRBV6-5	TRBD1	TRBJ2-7	CASSQDRPSYEQYF
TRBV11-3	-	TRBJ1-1	CASSQLRDTEAFF
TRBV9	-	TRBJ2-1	CASSVGQRENNEQFF
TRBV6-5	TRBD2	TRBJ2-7	CASQSGGSYEQYF
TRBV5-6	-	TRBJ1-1	CASSSGQNTEAFF
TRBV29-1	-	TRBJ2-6	CSVVGDLGANVLTF
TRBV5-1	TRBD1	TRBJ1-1	CASSFPGGTEAFF
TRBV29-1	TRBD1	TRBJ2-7	CSVEKQASGGYEQYF
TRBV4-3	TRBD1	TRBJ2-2	CASSRGTVNTGELFF
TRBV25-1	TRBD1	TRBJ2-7	CASSEFGTGQYF
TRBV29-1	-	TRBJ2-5	CSVKTALQETQYF
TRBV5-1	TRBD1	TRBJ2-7	CASSPLLPRGTGTYEQYF
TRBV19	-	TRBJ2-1	CASSDGTKYNEQFF
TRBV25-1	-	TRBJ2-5	CASSDRARPGETQYF
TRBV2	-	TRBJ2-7	CASSEGRERNF
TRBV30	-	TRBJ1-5	CAWSVAGNQPQHF
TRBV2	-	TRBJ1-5	CASSEVPHSNQPQHF
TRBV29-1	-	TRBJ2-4	CSVGETKNIQYF
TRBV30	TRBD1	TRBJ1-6	CAWSGGTGVSPLHF
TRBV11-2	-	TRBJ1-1	CASSLVMNTEAFF
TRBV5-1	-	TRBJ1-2	CASSKGTRDYGYTF
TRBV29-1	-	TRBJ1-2	CSVEQAPGYGYTF
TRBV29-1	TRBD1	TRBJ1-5	CSGQGSSDGPQHF
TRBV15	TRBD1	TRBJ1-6	CATSSRDSRSPLHF